The rows below give T cell receptor beta chains drawn from one sample of a study of identical twins' blood T cells. TCRdb reanalysed the 5' RACE reads using MiXCR and keeps one entry per CDR3 protein. The sample includes fewer than 450,000 distinct CDR3 sequences, over 25% of them seen just once. What was sequenced was PBMCs. These receptors were obtained from a woman aged 18-55 years in good health. Each CDR3 is given with its conserved first and last residue. Each record gives: J gene, D gene, V gene, clone size, CDR3 DNA, CDR3 protein. The D gene is left open where the match is weak. For some rows the clone size is stated as once, few or many, or as a class when expanded; others skip it.

j_call: TRBJ1-4
d_call: .
v_call: TRBV20-1
clone_size: few
cdr3_nt: TGCAGTGCTAGAGTTTATAGGGGAGCTAATGAAAAACTGTTTTTT
cdr3_aa: CSARVYRGANEKLFF

j_call: TRBJ1-1
d_call: .
v_call: TRBV3-1
clone_size: few
cdr3_nt: TGTGCCAGCAGCCAAGAATCTATTGGCGGTGAAGCTTTCTTT
cdr3_aa: CASSQESIGGEAFF

j_call: TRBJ1-6
d_call: .
v_call: TRBV20-1
clone_size: many
cdr3_nt: TGCAGTGCTGTCCGGGACAATAGTAATTCACCCCTCCACTTT
cdr3_aa: CSAVRDNSNSPLHF

j_call: TRBJ2-2
d_call: TRBD2
v_call: TRBV6-5
clone_size: .
cdr3_nt: TGTGCCAACAGTTTCGGGGCGGGAGACGGGGAGCTGTTTTTT
cdr3_aa: CANSFGAGDGELFF

j_call: TRBJ2-3
d_call: .
v_call: TRBV29-1
clone_size: .
cdr3_nt: TGCAGCGTGGCCGACAGCCCTGGCACAGATACGCAGTATTTT
cdr3_aa: CSVADSPGTDTQYF

j_call: TRBJ1-6
d_call: .
v_call: TRBV10-1
clone_size: .
cdr3_nt: TGCGCCAGCAGTTGGGGGGCTAATTCACCCCTCCACTTT
cdr3_aa: CASSWGANSPLHF

j_call: TRBJ1-1
d_call: .
v_call: TRBV18
clone_size: .
cdr3_nt: TGTGCCGGCTCACCATACGTAGGCAGTAACGATATTAACACTGAAGCTTTCTTT
cdr3_aa: CAGSPYVGSNDINTEAFF

j_call: TRBJ1-1
d_call: .
v_call: TRBV4-3
clone_size: .
cdr3_nt: TGCGCCAGCAGCCAAGATGGGGGGATTAACACTGAAGCTTTCTTT
cdr3_aa: CASSQDGGINTEAFF

j_call: TRBJ2-2
d_call: TRBD2
v_call: TRBV29-1
clone_size: few
cdr3_nt: TGCAGCGTTGAAGGGGGGGGAGGCGGGGAGCTGTTTTTT
cdr3_aa: CSVEGGGGGELFF

j_call: TRBJ2-2
d_call: .
v_call: TRBV19
clone_size: .
cdr3_nt: TGTGCCAGTAGGAAAGTAAGGAGCACCGGGGAGTTGTTTTTT
cdr3_aa: CASRKVRSTGELFF

j_call: TRBJ1-1
d_call: .
v_call: TRBV29-1
clone_size: many
cdr3_nt: TGCAGCGTTACTCTCCCCCGGACAGACACTGAAGCTTTCTTT
cdr3_aa: CSVTLPRTDTEAFF

j_call: TRBJ2-2
d_call: .
v_call: TRBV20-1
clone_size: .
cdr3_nt: TGCAGTGCTAGGGATCGACAGATGAACACCGGGGAGCTGTTTTTT
cdr3_aa: CSARDRQMNTGELFF

j_call: TRBJ1-6
d_call: TRBD1
v_call: TRBV18
clone_size: .
cdr3_nt: TGTGCCAGCTCACGTACAGGGGATGATTCACCCCTCCACTTT
cdr3_aa: CASSRTGDDSPLHF

j_call: TRBJ1-2
d_call: .
v_call: TRBV12-3/TRBV12-4
clone_size: few
cdr3_nt: TGTGCCGGCAGTTTCAGGGGTGGCTACACCTTC
cdr3_aa: CAGSFRGGYTF

j_call: TRBJ1-1
d_call: .
v_call: TRBV5-6
clone_size: .
cdr3_nt: TGTGCCAGCAGCCCGGGGTACAAAAATACTGAAGCTTTCTTT
cdr3_aa: CASSPGYKNTEAFF

j_call: TRBJ2-5
d_call: TRBD1
v_call: TRBV20-1
clone_size: few
cdr3_nt: TGCAGTGCTAGACCACAAGACAGGGGAGGTAAAGAGACCCAGTACTTC
cdr3_aa: CSARPQDRGGKETQYF

j_call: TRBJ2-2
d_call: .
v_call: TRBV5-1
clone_size: many
cdr3_nt: TGCGCCAGCAGCTCTGGCGTAGCGACGAACACCGGGGAGCTGTTTTTT
cdr3_aa: CASSSGVATNTGELFF

j_call: TRBJ2-7
d_call: .
v_call: TRBV5-4
clone_size: .
cdr3_nt: TGTGCCAGCAGCTACAATACAGGTCGGGGCGAGCGGTACTTC
cdr3_aa: CASSYNTGRGERYF

j_call: TRBJ2-7
d_call: .
v_call: TRBV13
clone_size: .
cdr3_nt: TGTGCCAGCAGCTCCGGACGTCTGTCCTACGAGCAGTACTTC
cdr3_aa: CASSSGRLSYEQYF

j_call: TRBJ2-2
d_call: TRBD2
v_call: TRBV6-2/TRBV6-3
clone_size: .
cdr3_nt: TGTGCCAGCAGAAAGACTAGCCTCGGGGAGCTGTTTTTT
cdr3_aa: CASRKTSLGELFF